One and the same sample provided the 15 T cell receptor beta chains below, sequenced in a study of T cells in Graves' hyperthyroidism and ophthalmopathy. RNA transcripts yielded amplified TCR beta CDR3 regions. A set of HTBI primers served as the primers for a first-round RT-PCR of the TCR CDR3. TCRdb independently ran MiXCR on the multiplex PCR reads; one entry per CDR3 protein. Of 100,000 to 130,000 distinct CDR3 sequences in the sample, roughly 15% were seen once. The sample was blood. These receptors were collected from a woman aged 45-59 years with Graves' hyperthyroidism.

The chain combines TRBV7-9 with TRBJ2-3; D is undetermined. CDR1 is SEHNR, CDR2 FQNEAQ, per germline (reference sequence). There are 16 residues in the CDR3. Trimming pared 4 bases from V and 4 bases from J, leaving 18 bases between. CDR3 loop: CASSSLDAVGADTQYF. CDR3 bases: TGTGCCAGCAGCTCCTTGGACGCCGTCGGCGCAGATACGCAGTATTTT.

This clonotype was seen repeatedly, ten times or more. The J gene is TRBJ2-1, the V gene TRBV5-1; D is perhaps TRBD2 (5 bases). Germline V gives CDR1 SGHRS, CDR2 YFSETQ. V was pared by 5 bases and J by 0 bases, with 9 bases between. The CDR3 sequence is 14 residues long. CDR3 loop: CASREGNSYNEQFF. As DNA, the CDR3 is TGCGCCAGCAGAGAGGGAAACTCCTACAATGAGCAGTTCTTC.

This clonotype has ten or more counts. V usage is TRBV20-1 and J usage is TRBJ2-1; D is undetermined. Germline assignment: CDR1 DFQATT and CDR2 SNEGSKA (reference sequence). This CDR3 region has 11 residues. Trimming pared 1 base from V and 4 bases from J, leaving 2 bases between. This chain's CDR3 is CSARVYNEQFF. Written as DNA, the CDR3 is TGCAGTGCTAGAGTTTACAATGAGCAGTTCTTC.

This clonotype was found many times. The chain has TRBV12-3 or TRBV12-4 and TRBJ2-1; 7 nucleotides line up with TRBD1. The CDR3 consists of 14 residues. Trimming took 5 bases from V and 5 from J; bases not matched to a gene: 6. The CDR3 here is CASSPATGDNEQFF. The DNA of the CDR3 is TGTGCCAGCAGTCCCGCCACAGGGGACAATGAGCAGTTCTTC.

This clonotype was detected many times. The chain joins TRBV24-1 to TRBJ2-5; 10 bases fit TRBD1. The CDR3 runs to 18 residues. Trimming took 3 bases from V and 2 from J; bases not matched to a gene: 11. The germline V gene encodes CDR1 KGHDR and CDR2 SFDVKD. Here the CDR3 reads CATSDNLADRGLQETQYF. CDR3 bases: TGTGCCACCAGTGATAATTTAGCGGACAGGGGGTTGCAAGAGACCCAGTACTTC.

The gene calls are TRBV7-9 and TRBJ2-3; the D gene is possibly TRBD1 (6 bases). V was clipped by 1 base and J by 2 bases, with 13 bases between them. The CDR3 totals 16 residues. Germline loops: CDR1 SEHNR, CDR2 FQNEAQ (reference sequence). The CDR3 coding sequence is TGTGCCAGCAGCTTAGGAGGGGGACACGCCACAGATACGCAGTATTTT. The encoded protein is CASSLGGGHATDTQYF.

This clonotype was found a few times. The chain has TRBV25-1 and TRBJ1-2; D unclear. The germline V gene has CDR1 MGHDK and CDR2 SYGVNS. This CDR3 comprises 11 residues. V was shortened by 1 base and J by 4 bases, with 1 base between the two germline ends. DNA for the CDR3: TGTGCCAGCAGTGAATCCTATGGCTACACCTTC. The encoded protein is CASSESYGYTF.

The rearrangement links TRBV6-1 to TRBJ2-7; TRBD2 is a possible D gene (5 bases). The CDR3 has 12 residues. Trimming removed 6 bases from V and 2 bases from J, with 8 bases in between. Germline lookup yields CDR1 MNHNS and CDR2 SASEGT. The CDR3 reads CASRGATYEQYF. In DNA form, the CDR3 reads TGTGCCAGCAGGGGAGCTACCTACGAGCAGTACTTC.

This clonotype was found many times. The V call is TRBV6-1, the J call TRBJ1-2, with a weak D call TRBD1 (5 bases). Germline loops: CDR1 MNHNS, CDR2 SASEGT. The CDR3 is 16 residues long. Trimming pared 5 bases from V and 6 bases from J, leaving 22 bases between. The chain's CDR3 is CASSFQGSSPVDGYTF. In DNA form, the CDR3 reads TGTGCCAGCAGTTTTCAGGGTTCGTCGCCGGTTGATGGCTACACCTTC.

The chain carries TRBV29-1 and TRBJ1-1, with D perhaps matching TRBD1 (6 bases). CDR3 length: 13 residues. The V gene's germline CDR1 is SQVTM and CDR2 ANQGSEA. V lost 7 bases and J lost 0, with 12 bases in between. The CDR3 DNA reads TGCAGCGCGAGGGGGGGAATGAACACTGAAGCTTTCTTT. Translating gives CSARGGMNTEAFF.

This clonotype was found many times. The chain combines TRBV7-8 with TRBJ1-1; D gene unclear. Germline CDR1 SGHVS, CDR2 FQNEAQ. The CDR3 totals 15 residues. With 6 bases removed from V and 4 bases from J, the gap between germline ends came to 18 bases. CDR3 DNA: TGTGCCAGCAGTAAACACGGGGTTATTGCCACTGAAGCTTTCTTT. Its translation is CASSKHGVIATEAFF.

There are many counts of this clonotype. This chain uses TRBV5-1 with TRBJ1-3; 7 positions agree with TRBD1. Germline loops: CDR1 SGHRS, CDR2 YFSETQ. The CDR3 loop spans 15 amino acids. V shed 4 bases, J shed 3 bases, and the junction held 7 bases outside the gene matches. The CDR3 DNA reads TGCGCCAGCAGCAACACAGGGGAAGGTGGAAACACCATATATTTT. Translation: CASSNTGEGGNTIYF.

This clonotype was found many times. V usage is TRBV18 and J usage is TRBJ2-7; either TRBD1 or TRBD2 may fit D (5 bases each). The CDR3 is 16 residues long. Germline V gene lookup returns CDR1 KGHSH and CDR2 LQKENI. V lost 2 bases, J lost 2 bases, and 16 bases lay in between. The CDR3 region is CASSPTKGPGTYEQYV. The CDR3 coding sequence is TGTGCCAGCTCACCAACTAAGGGGCCGGGGACCTACGAGCAGTACGTC.

This clonotype was seen many times. V gene TRBV5-1 combines with J gene TRBJ2-1; 8 bases line up with TRBD2. The V and J ends lost 3 bases and 1 base, in that order; junction bases with no gene match: 6. The CDR3 is 16 residues long. Looked up from germline, CDR1 is SGHRS and CDR2 is YFSETQ. The CDR3 DNA is TGCGCCAGCAGCTCAATAAGCGGGAGTTCCTACAATGAGCAGTTCTTC. Residues: CASSSISGSSYNEQFF.

A remark on this clonotype: This may come from a read error, since a much larger clone is one base off. The rearrangement joins TRBV5-6 to TRBJ1-6; D perhaps matches TRBD1 (5 bases). CDR1 is SGHDT, CDR2 YYEEEE, per germline. There are 14 residues in the CDR3. The CDR3 DNA sequence: TGTGCCAGCGGGGGAGGTTCCTATAATCCACCCCTCCACTTT. Its translation is CASGGGSYNPPLHF.